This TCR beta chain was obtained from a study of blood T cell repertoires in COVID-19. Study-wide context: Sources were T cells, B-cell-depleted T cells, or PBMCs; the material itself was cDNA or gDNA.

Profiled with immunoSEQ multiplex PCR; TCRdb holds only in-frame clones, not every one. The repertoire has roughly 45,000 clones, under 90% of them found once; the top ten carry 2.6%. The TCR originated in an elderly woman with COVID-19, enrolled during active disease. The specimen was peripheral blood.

The CDR3 sequence: CASSPPGLAGGAPYEQYF. The CDR3 DNA sequence: TGTGCCAGCTCACCACCCGGACTAGCGGGAGGGGCTCCCTACGAGCAGTACTTC. This chain uses TRBV18 with TRBJ2-7; 15 bases line up with TRBD2. From germline, CDR1 is KGHSH and CDR2 LQKENI. V lost 0 bases, J lost 2 bases, and 5 bases stayed unmatched. The CDR3 is made up of 18 amino acids.